One and the same sample provided the 27 T cell receptor beta chains below, sequenced in a study of CXCR3-negative and CXCR3-positive naive CD8 T cells. Whole-study findings and limits: CXCR3-positive naive cells carried more hydrophobic TRB CDR3s than CXCR3-negative ones.

UMI-labeled 5' RACE yielded the TRB cDNA libraries. TCRdb re-called the 5' RACE reads and catalogs CDR3 proteins one per entry, DNA excluded. The data include 75,000 to 90,000 distinct CDR3 sequences; the top ten clones carry approximately 0.6%. Their antigens remain unidentified. Sequenced material: naive CXCR3+ CD8+ T cells from blood. The sample's subset: CD45RO-CCR7+CD27+CD95- naive CD8+ T cells expressing CXCR3 (TNR3+). The receptors originated from a human donor in good health. Some clones in this sample may be carry-over from other donors' samples.

The chain combines TRBV27 with TRBJ2-7; the TRBD1 assignment by TCRdb is unverifiable without DNA. Germline CDR1 reads MNHEY; CDR2 reads SMNVEV (reference sequence). There are 13 residues in the CDR3. This chain's CDR3 is CASSAGGSYEQYF.

The V gene is TRBV6-2 or TRBV6-3, the J gene TRBJ2-2; lacking DNA, the TRBD2 call made by TCRdb goes unchecked. The CDR3 spans 14 residues. Germline assignment: CDR1 MNHEY and CDR2 SVGEGT. The CDR3 is CASSYTTSAGELFF.

The chain combines TRBV7-9 with TRBJ2-1; TCRdb picks TRBD2, but there is no DNA to check that call. The CDR3 loop spans 14 amino acids. Per the germline V gene, CDR1 is SEHNR and CDR2 is FQNEAQ (reference sequence). The CDR3 reads CASSESGGYNEQFF.

This chain links TRBV7-9 with TRBJ2-1; TCRdb gives TRBD2 as the D gene, but with no DNA this cannot be confirmed. This CDR3 contains 20 residues. Looked up from germline, CDR1 is SEHNR and CDR2 is FQNEAQ (reference sequence). Here the CDR3 reads CASSPVGPSGGAGLRVEQFF.

CDR3 sequence reads: CASSETGSGEQFF. The gene calls are TRBV6-4 and TRBJ2-1; TCRdb picks TRBD1, but there is no DNA to check that call. The CDR3 has 13 amino acids. In germline, CDR1 is MRHNA, CDR2 SNTAGT.

The V call is TRBV7-2, the J call TRBJ1-4; the D call from TCRdb, TRBD1, cannot be confirmed without DNA. Germline CDR1 is SGHTA and CDR2 is FQGNSA. This CDR3 has 15 residues. CDR3 residues: CASSYGAATNEKLFF.

The rearrangement joins TRBV12-5 to TRBJ2-1. Germline CDR1 is LGHNT and CDR2 is FRNRAP. This CDR3 comprises 16 residues. The CDR3 sequence is CASDRILSNSKNEQFF. The full variable domain, completed using reference TRBV12-5 and TRBJ2-1, is DARVTQTPRHKVTEMGQEVTMRCQPILGHNTVFWYRQTMMQGLELLAYFRNRAPLDDSGMPKDRFSAEMPDATLATLKIQPSEPRDSAVYFCASDRILSNSKNEQFFGPGTRLTVL.

This chain joins TRBV6-2 or TRBV6-3 and TRBJ2-1; TCRdb's D call of TRBD2 is untestable without DNA. This CDR3 has 15 amino acids. From germline, CDR1 is MNHEY and CDR2 SVGEGT. CDR3 in amino acids: CASSSGLAGYNEQFF.

The CDR3 sequence: CASSVGGGSGYEQYF. V and J are TRBV9 and TRBJ2-7; with no DNA, the TCRdb D assignment of TRBD1 cannot be verified. The CDR3 runs 15 residues. Germline V gene data show CDR1 as SGDLS and CDR2 as YYNGEE. Looking up the rest from reference TRBV9 and TRBJ2-7 gives the full variable domain: DSGVTQTPKHLITATGQRVTLRCSPRSGDLSVYWYQQSLDQGLQFLIQYYNGEERAKGNILERFSAQQFPDLHSELNLSSLELGDSALYFCASSVGGGSGYEQYFGPGTRLTVT.

The chain is built from TRBV27 and TRBJ2-7; no DNA is available, so the TRBD1 call from TCRdb remains unchecked. This CDR3 spans 14 amino acids. Germline lookup yields CDR1 MNHEY and CDR2 SMNVEV (reference sequence). The CDR3 region is CASSLGTGVYEQYF.

The V gene is TRBV28, the J gene TRBJ1-1; TCRdb names TRBD1, which stays unverified in the absence of DNA. The CDR3 consists of 14 residues. Germline V gene sequence: CDR1 MDHEN, CDR2 SYDVKM. CDR3 region: CASSPTGVTAEAFF.

The J gene is TRBJ1-5, the V gene TRBV28; TCRdb's D gene call, TRBD1, goes unchecked for lack of DNA. CDR1 and CDR2 (germline): MDHEN, SYDVKM. The CDR3 has 16 amino acids. The CDR3 here is CASTRGGTPSNQPQHF.

CDR3 loop: CASSEGGTYEQYF. This rearrangement joins TRBV2 to TRBJ2-7; checking the TCRdb D call of TRBD1 is not possible without DNA. CDR3 length: 13 residues. Germline V gives CDR1 SNHLY, CDR2 FYNNEI.

The rearrangement links TRBV20-1 to TRBJ2-1. CDR1 is DFQATT, CDR2 SNEGSKA, per germline (reference sequence). The CDR3 consists of 13 residues. CDR3 residues: CSARESSYNEQFF.

The chain employs TRBV7-6 and TRBJ2-7; TCRdb's D call, TRBD2, is unchecked because there is no DNA. Germline V lookup: CDR1 SGHVS, CDR2 FNYEAQ. CDR3 length equals 13 residues. CDR3 protein: CASSLVAGVEQYF.

This chain links TRBV7-9 with TRBJ2-7. The germline CDR1 and CDR2 sequences are SEHNR and FQNEAQ (reference sequence). The CDR3 runs to 14 residues. The CDR3 region is CASSPELSSYEQYF.

J is TRBJ2-5 and V is TRBV10-3; the D call from TCRdb, TRBD1, cannot be confirmed without DNA. There are 15 residues in the CDR3. Germline values: CDR1 ENHRY, CDR2 SYGVKD. The CDR3 here is CAISDWDRESETQYF.

The chain joins TRBV29-1 to TRBJ2-7. Looked up from germline, CDR1 is SQVTM and CDR2 is ANQGSEA. The CDR3 length is 13 residues. Here the CDR3 reads CSVDFDSSYEQYF.

V usage is TRBV28 and J usage is TRBJ2-5; TCRdb reports TRBD2, a call that lacks DNA to check it against. The CDR3 sequence is 16 residues long. From germline, CDR1 is MDHEN and CDR2 SYDVKM. The CDR3 loop reads CASSFDSGGTQETQYF.

This chain's CDR3 is CASSFLLGLETQYF. The chain is built from TRBV28 and TRBJ2-5. This CDR3 region has 14 residues. CDR1 MDHEN and CDR2 SYDVKM come from the germline V gene.

This sequence joins TRBV6-2 or TRBV6-3 and TRBJ2-7. CDR1 MNHEY and CDR2 SVGEGT come from the germline V gene. CDR3 size: 11 residues. CDR3 sequence: CASSYAYEQYF.

The chain uses TRBV23-1 and TRBJ2-7; TCRdb names TRBD2, which stays unverified in the absence of DNA. TRBV23-1 is reported as an ORF; its role is uncertain. The CDR3 has 17 residues. The CDR3 region is CASSPLETSATSYEQYF.

The chain has TRBV4-1 and TRBJ2-7; TCRdb names TRBD1, which stays unverified in the absence of DNA. Germline V gene lookup returns CDR1 MGHRA and CDR2 YSYEKL. The CDR3 loop spans 14 amino acids. CDR3 sequence: CASSPGQGPWEQYF.

J is TRBJ1-1 and V is TRBV29-1; lacking DNA, the TRBD1 call made by TCRdb goes unchecked. The CDR3 has 12 residues. The V gene's germline CDR1 is SQVTM and CDR2 ANQGSEA. CDR3 loop: CSVEVRAGEAFF.

The chain uses TRBV10-3 and TRBJ2-5; TCRdb's D call of TRBD1 is untestable without DNA. This CDR3 is built from 16 residues. Germline CDR1 and CDR2: ENHRY and SYGVKD. The CDR3: CAISEAWTGERETQYF.

This chain links TRBV28 with TRBJ2-7; TCRdb's D call of TRBD1 is untestable without DNA. The CDR3 extends over 14 amino acids. CDR1 is MDHEN, CDR2 SYDVKM, per germline. CDR3 region: CASSPEGGKDEQYF.

The chain links TRBV5-1 to TRBJ1-1; the D call from TCRdb, TRBD1, cannot be confirmed without DNA. Germline V gives CDR1 SGHRS, CDR2 YFSETQ. CDR3 size: 14 residues. CDR3 protein: CASSLRPDWAEAFF. The whole variable domain, remainder taken from reference TRBV5-1 and TRBJ1-1, is KAGVTQTPRYLIKTRGQQVTLSCSPISGHRSVSWYQQTPGQGLQFLFEYFSETQRNKGNFPGRFSGRQFSNSRSEMNVSTLELGDSALYLCASSLRPDWAEAFFGQGTRLTVV.